One sample yielded the 20 T cell receptor beta chains listed below, sequenced in a study of T cell responses to AZD1222 COVID-19 vaccine. Only in-frame clones appear in the TCRdb table, and some are missing; sequencing was by immunoSEQ multiplex PCR. Of under 110,000 clones listed, approximately 84% are singletons. This sample comprised peripheral blood, obtained on day 0 of AZD1222 vaccination. The receptors here all came from an adult in good health.

The rearrangement links TRBV5-4 to TRBJ2-3, with D hard to call. V lost 4 bases and J 0 bases, leaving 9 bases between the germline ends. The CDR3 length is 14 residues. Germline CDR1 SGHNT, CDR2 YYREEE (reference sequence). The CDR3 loop is CASSGRVSTDTQYF. CDR3 sequence (DNA): TGTGCCAGCAGCGGCCGGGTTAGCACAGATACGCAGTATTTT.

J is TRBJ1-6 and V is TRBV9, with TRBD1 matching over 7 bases. Losses at the gene ends were 3 bases for V and 9 bases for J; bases not matched to a gene: 9. Germline CDR1 SGDLS, CDR2 YYNGEE. The length of the CDR3 is 15 residues. The CDR3 coding sequence is TGTGCCAGCAGCGGGACAGGATCGTCGAGTTCACCCCTCCACTTT. Translated, it gives CASSGTGSSSSPLHF.

The genes are TRBV10-1 and TRBJ1-1, with D hard to call. V was trimmed by 6 bases and J by 1 base, leaving 9 bases between them. Germline CDR1 WNHNN, CDR2 SYGVQD (reference sequence). The CDR3 extends over 13 amino acids. The CDR3 is CASSSDKNTEAFF. CDR3 sequence (DNA): TGCGCCAGCAGCAGCGATAAGAACACTGAAGCTTTCTTT.

J is TRBJ1-4 and V is TRBV18; the D gene is possibly TRBD1 (5 bases). V was trimmed by 4 bases and J by 3 bases, leaving 9 bases between them. The CDR3 covers 14 residues. Germline V CDR1 and CDR2: KGHSH, LQKENI. CDR3 loop: CASSRQSANEKLFF. In DNA, the CDR3 is TGTGCCAGCTCACGACAGTCGGCTAATGAAAAACTGTTTTTT.

The CDR3 sequence is CASSLDPDTQYF. CDR3 bases: TGTGCCAGCAGCTTAGACCCAGATACGCAGTATTTT. J is TRBJ2-3 and V is TRBV7-8, with unresolved D. This CDR3 comprises 12 residues. Germline values: CDR1 SGHVS, CDR2 FQNEAQ. V was clipped by 1 base and J by 4 bases, with 3 bases between them.

This chain uses TRBV19 with TRBJ1-2; 8 bases match TRBD1. The V gene's germline CDR1 is LNHDA and CDR2 SQIVND (reference sequence). The CDR3 sequence is 15 residues long. V was pared by 3 bases and J by 2 bases, with 5 bases of the junction left unmatched. DNA for the CDR3: TGTGCCAGTAGTATTGAAACAGGGGGAAACTATGGCTACACCTTC. Translating it yields CASSIETGGNYGYTF.

CDR3 DNA sequence: TGTGCCACTACTGAAGGGGTGAACACTGAAGCTTTCTTT. Amino acid sequence: CATTEGVNTEAFF. The V gene is TRBV24-1, the J gene TRBJ1-1, with D perhaps matching TRBD1 (5 bases). Germline values: CDR1 KGHDR, CDR2 SFDVKD. The CDR3 is 13 amino acids. V was cut by 10 bases and J by 0 bases, with 11 bases left in between.

This CDR3 is CASSEAGGSQPQHF. The CDR3 region has the DNA TGTGCCAGCAGTGAAGCAGGGGGCAGTCAGCCCCAGCATTTT. The chain joins TRBV2 to TRBJ1-5, with 7 bases aligning to TRBD1. V gave up 0 bases and J gave up 6 bases; unmatched junction bases: 2. Looked up from germline, CDR1 is SNHLY and CDR2 is FYNNEI. The CDR3 consists of 14 residues.

CDR3 nucleotides: TGTGCCAGCAGCCAAGCTGTGTCCGAGGGGAATCAGCCCCAGCATTTT. It translates to CASSQAVSEGNQPQHF. The chain employs TRBV4-2 and TRBJ1-5; a possible D gene is TRBD1 (5 bases). This CDR3 comprises 16 residues. V lost 1 base, J lost 4 bases, and 14 bases lay in between. CDR1 and CDR2 from the germline V gene are LGHNA and YNFKEQ.

The chain is built from TRBV12-3 or TRBV12-4 and TRBJ1-3; a weak D match, TRBD1 (6 bases). Trimming stripped 6 bases from V and 4 bases from J, with 10 bases between. The CDR3 has 13 amino acids. The CDR3 DNA follows: TGTGCCAGCAGCACTGGACAGGGAAACACCATATATTTT. Translating it yields CASSTGQGNTIYF.

The chain uses TRBV7-3 and TRBJ1-5, with TRBD1 matching 10 bases. The CDR3 has 14 residues. J was trimmed by 5 bases and V by 5 bases; bases with no gene match: 3. Germline assignment: CDR1 SGHTA and CDR2 FQGTGA. The chain's CDR3 is CASSPTGGDQPQHF. The CDR3 bases are TGTGCCAGCAGCCCGACAGGGGGCGATCAGCCCCAGCATTTT.

The chain employs TRBV6-5 and TRBJ2-3, with D unresolved. Germline V lookup: CDR1 MNHEY, CDR2 SVGAGI. This CDR3 is 16 amino acids long. The ends were cut back, 0 bases at V and 4 bases at J, with 14 bases in the middle. CDR3 protein: CASSYSSKNPPDTQYF. The CDR3, as DNA: TGTGCCAGCAGTTACTCGTCTAAAAACCCCCCAGATACGCAGTATTTT.

This chain connects TRBV6-5 to TRBJ2-3; no firm D call. CDR1 is MNHEY, CDR2 SVGAGI, per germline. The CDR3 runs to 14 residues. The V gene lost 2 bases and the J gene lost 2 bases, with 8 bases spanning the gap. The CDR3 loop is CASSYDRSTDTQYF. CDR3 DNA sequence: TGTGCCAGCAGTTACGACCGATCCACAGATACGCAGTATTTT.

Comments on this clone: Distinct nucleotide sequences in the sample also encode this CDR3. This chain joins TRBV9 and TRBJ1-2; D is perhaps TRBD1 (6 bases). Per germline, CDR1 SGDLS and CDR2 YYNGEE. V shed 4 bases and J shed 3 bases, with 10 bases lying between them. This CDR3 is built from 13 residues. The CDR3 reads CASSQRQDYGYTF. The DNA for the CDR3 is TGTGCCAGCAGCCAGAGACAGGACTATGGCTACACCTTC.

The chain links TRBV5-1 to TRBJ1-2; tentatively, D is TRBD1 (6 bases). The CDR3 sequence is 14 residues long. Germline CDR1 reads SGHRS; CDR2 reads YFSETQ. Trimming removed 3 bases from V and 4 bases from J, with 13 bases in between. Here the CDR3 reads CASSSLQGIYGYTF. In nucleotides, the CDR3 is TGCGCCAGCAGCTCACTACAGGGTATCTATGGCTACACCTTC.

V gene TRBV27 combines with J gene TRBJ1-1; 9 bases are a match to TRBD1. The CDR3 is 17 residues long. Germline assignment: CDR1 MNHEY and CDR2 SMNVEV (reference sequence). The trim removed 3 bases at V and 6 bases at J, leaving 14 bases unmatched. The CDR3: CASSFAPITGGLAEAFF. The CDR3 region has the DNA TGTGCCAGCAGTTTCGCCCCTATCACAGGGGGCTTAGCTGAAGCTTTCTTT.

This clone was counted ten times or more. V is TRBV5-1 and J is TRBJ2-1, with no clear D. Germline values: CDR1 SGHRS, CDR2 YFSETQ. V shed 3 bases and J shed 4 bases, with 14 bases lying between them. CDR3 length: 15 amino acids. The CDR3 is CASSSIENPYNEQFF. The CDR3, as DNA: TGCGCCAGCAGCTCCATAGAGAATCCTTACAATGAGCAGTTCTTC.

This clone was observed a handful of times. The chain uses TRBV7-9 and TRBJ2-2, with D perhaps matching TRBD2 (6 bases). The germline V and J ends were trimmed by 1 base and 3 bases, with 9 bases remaining between them. Germline assignment: CDR1 SEHNR and CDR2 FQNEAQ (reference sequence). This CDR3 has 15 amino acids. CDR3 nucleotide sequence: TGTGCCAGCAGCTTAGTCGGGACTTACACCGGGGAGCTGTTTTTT. It translates to CASSLVGTYTGELFF.

This sequence joins TRBV19 and TRBJ2-7, with D hard to call. CDR1 LNHDA and CDR2 SQIVND come from the germline V gene (reference sequence). The CDR3 is 13 amino acids. With 5 bases removed from V and 3 bases from J, the gap between germline ends came to 11 bases. In DNA form, the CDR3 reads TGTGCCAGTAGTTTTGGACCATTCTACGAGCAGTACTTC. Encoded protein: CASSFGPFYEQYF.

V usage is TRBV7-9 and J usage is TRBJ1-1, with D unclear. The CDR3 sequence is 12 residues long. Between the trimmed V and J ends, which lost 1 base and 8 bases, there was a span of 8 bases. The germline CDR1 and CDR2 sequences are SEHNR and FQNEAQ (reference sequence). CDR3 sequence reads: CASSLGFGEAFF. The CDR3 coding sequence is TGTGCCAGCAGCTTAGGGTTCGGGGAAGCTTTCTTT.